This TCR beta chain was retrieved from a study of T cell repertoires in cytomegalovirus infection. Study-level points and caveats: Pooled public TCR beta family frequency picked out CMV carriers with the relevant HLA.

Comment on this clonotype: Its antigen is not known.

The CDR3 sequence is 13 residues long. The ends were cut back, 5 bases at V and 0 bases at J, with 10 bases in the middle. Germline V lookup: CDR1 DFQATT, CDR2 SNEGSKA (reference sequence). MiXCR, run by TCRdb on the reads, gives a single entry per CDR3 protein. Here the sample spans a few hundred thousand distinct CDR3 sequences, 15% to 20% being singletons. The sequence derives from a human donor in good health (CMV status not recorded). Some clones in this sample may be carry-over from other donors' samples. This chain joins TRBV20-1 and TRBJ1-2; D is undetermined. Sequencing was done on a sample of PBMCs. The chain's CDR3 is CSAPDGANYGYTF. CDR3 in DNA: TGCAGTGCTCCAGATGGGGCTAACTATGGCTACACCTTC.